The sequence of this TCR beta chain was determined in a study of chemoradiotherapy in HPV16-positive cancers. Study-level information: Candidate HPV-specific clones and shared TCR motifs came from two HPV16-positive patients.

Repertoires were sampled repeatedly during chemoradiotherapy. Assay used: immunoSEQ multiplex PCR; TCRdb lists only in-frame clones, some missing. Altogether roughly 14,000 clones are present, around four fifths being singletons, with the ten largest covering approximately 1.3%. Germline V lookup: CDR1 SEHNR, CDR2 FQNEAQ (reference sequence). The J segment lost 0 bases and the V segment lost 1 base, leaving 5 bases of the junction unmatched. CDR3 length: 16 residues. The TCR sequence derives from a human donor with HPV-associated anogenital cancer. Specimen collection occurred from a patient who underwent chemoradiotherapy. The rearrangement joins TRBV7-9 to TRBJ2-7, with 8 bases matching TRBD2. Written as DNA, the CDR3 is TGTGCCAGCAGCTTAGTACGGGGGGGGTCCTCCTACGAGCAGTACTTC. It is translated as CASSLVRGGSSYEQYF.